Listed here are 23 T cell receptor beta chains from one sample, sequenced in a study. Cells sorted as Tregs were CD4+, CD25+ and CD127-/low. TCRdb recomputed calls from the 5' RACE reads with MiXCR, one row per CDR3 protein. The table has fewer than 65,000 distinct CDR3 sequences, roughly 20% seen once. Sequenced sample: tumor-infiltrating Tregs sorted from the breast tumor. The receptors were gathered from a female donor with breast cancer.

This clonotype has only a few counts. CDR3 DNA: TGCAGTGCTAGAGATAGACGGGGCCTCTCCTACGAGCAGTACTTC. This translates into CSARDRRGLSYEQYF. The genes are TRBV20-1 and TRBJ2-7; tentatively, D is TRBD1 or TRBD2 (5 bases each). The CDR3 spans 15 residues. V was pared by 0 bases and J by 0 bases, with 12 bases between. In germline, CDR1 is DFQATT, CDR2 SNEGSKA (reference sequence).

This clonotype was detected ten times or more. The chain employs TRBV2 and TRBJ2-3, with no clear D. V lost 4 bases to trimming and J lost 2 bases, with 7 bases between them. The length of the CDR3 is 13 residues. Germline CDR1 is SNHLY and CDR2 is FYNNEI. CDR3 DNA: TGTGCCAGCAGTGGATCCTTCACAGATACGCAGTATTTT. Protein: CASSGSFTDTQYF. Based on the CDR3 plus reference TRBV2 and TRBJ2-3, the full variable domain is EPEVTQTPSHQVTQMGQEVILRCVPISNHLYFYWYRQILGQKVEFLVSFYNNEISEKSEIFDDQFSVERPDGSNFTLKIRSTKLEDSAMYFCASSGSFTDTQYFGPGTRLTVL.

J is TRBJ2-2 and V is TRBV5-5; 9 bases map to TRBD1. CDR1 is SGHKS and CDR2 is YYEKEE in the germline V gene (reference sequence). The V segment lost 5 bases and the J segment 5 bases; nucleotides outside the gene matches: 4. The CDR3 runs to 14 residues. The CDR3 region is CASRGQGRTGELFF. CDR3 bases: TGTGCCAGCAGGGGACAGGGCCGGACCGGGGAGCTGTTTTTT.

The chain links TRBV20-1 to TRBJ2-1; D remains unclear. The CDR3 has 13 amino acids. Trimming removed 4 bases from V and 8 bases from J, with 15 bases in between. The germline CDR1 and CDR2 sequences are DFQATT and SNEGSKA (reference sequence). The CDR3 is CSAKPLSRDEQFF. The CDR3 DNA reads as TGCAGTGCTAAACCGTTAAGTAGGGATGAGCAGTTCTTC.

This clonotype was counted only a few times. The chain carries TRBV5-1 and TRBJ2-3; no clear D. The CDR3 has 13 amino acids. The germline V gene has CDR1 SGHRS and CDR2 YFSETQ. Trimming pared 4 bases from V and 2 bases from J, leaving 8 bases between. The CDR3 sequence is CASSDGYTDTQYF. DNA for the CDR3: TGCGCCAGCAGCGACGGGTACACAGATACGCAGTATTTT.

The rearrangement links TRBV9 to TRBJ1-1; D perhaps matches TRBD1 (6 bases). The V end lost 0 bases, the J end lost 6 bases, and 12 bases lay between the germline ends. CDR3 length: 14 amino acids. The germline CDR1 and CDR2 sequences are SGDLS and YYNGEE. The CDR3: CASSVVGGRAEAFF. The CDR3 DNA follows: TGTGCCAGCAGCGTAGTAGGGGGGAGGGCTGAAGCTTTCTTT.

The table lists this clonotype with a few counts. J is TRBJ2-3 and V is TRBV9; no reliable D call. Germline V CDR1 and CDR2: SGDLS, YYNGEE. The CDR3 consists of 13 residues. With 3 bases removed from V and 2 bases from J, the gap between germline ends came to 7 bases. The CDR3 DNA reads TGTGCCAGCAGCGAGGTGCCCACAGATACGCAGTATTTT. Its translation: CASSEVPTDTQYF. The full variable domain, completed using reference TRBV9 and TRBJ2-3, is DSGVTQTPKHLITATGQRVTLRCSPRSGDLSVYWYQQSLDQGLQFLIQYYNGEERAKGNILERFSAQQFPDLHSELNLSSLELGDSALYFCASSEVPTDTQYFGPGTRLTVL.

This chain uses TRBV4-1 with TRBJ1-4; 7 nucleotides line up with TRBD1. CDR1 is MGHRA, CDR2 YSYEKL, per germline. This CDR3 is built from 14 residues. The V segment lost 6 bases and the J segment 5 bases; nucleotides outside the gene matches: 6. The CDR3 nucleotides read TGCGCCAGCAGACATCCGGGACAGAATGAAAAACTGTTTTTT. Protein sequence: CASRHPGQNEKLFF.

This clonotype was counted many times. The chain is built from TRBV6-1 and TRBJ1-1, with D possibly being TRBD1 (6 bases). The CDR3 covers 13 residues. From germline, CDR1 is MNHNS and CDR2 SASEGT. V gave up 6 bases and J gave up 1 base, with 9 bases separating them. CDR3 region: CASRLTGNTEAFF. CDR3 sequence (DNA): TGTGCCAGCAGGCTGACAGGGAACACTGAAGCTTTCTTT.

This clonotype has only a few counts. The V call is TRBV4-1, the J call TRBJ1-5; the D gene is possibly TRBD1 (6 bases). Germline CDR1 MGHRA, CDR2 YSYEKL. The CDR3 spans 15 residues. Trimming cost V 3 bases and J 4 bases, with 13 bases left between them. The CDR3 sequence: CASSQLTGGNQPQHF. The CDR3 nucleotides are TGCGCCAGCAGCCAGTTGACAGGAGGAAATCAGCCCCAGCATTTT.

This clonotype has only a few counts. CDR3 residues: CAISVSGVNEQFF. CDR3 DNA: TGTGCCATCAGTGTTTCGGGGGTCAATGAGCAGTTCTTC. The rearrangement joins TRBV10-3 to TRBJ2-1; D is perhaps TRBD2 (6 bases). The CDR3 spans 13 residues. Trimming took off 4 bases at V and 6 bases at J, with 10 bases between the two ends. Germline CDR1 is ENHRY and CDR2 is SYGVKD.

This clonotype has a handful of counts. The CDR3 protein is CSAGGRLAGGASTDTQYF. Here the CDR3 DNA reads TGCAGTGCCGGGGGTAGGCTAGCGGGAGGTGCTAGCACAGATACGCAGTATTTT. This chain uses TRBV20-1 with TRBJ2-3; 11 bases agree with TRBD2. The CDR3 has 18 residues. Germline V CDR1 and CDR2: DFQATT, SNEGSKA (reference sequence). Losses at the gene ends were 6 bases for V and 0 bases for J; bases not matched to a gene: 14.

The rearrangement uses TRBV27 and TRBJ2-3; D is uncertain. The V gene lost 6 bases and the J gene lost 0 bases, with 16 bases spanning the gap. This CDR3 has 16 amino acids. In germline, CDR1 is MNHEY, CDR2 SMNVEV (reference sequence). CDR3 in DNA: TGTGCCAGCAGCCCCAATTGGGCGACTAGCACAGATACGCAGTATTTT. This sequence encodes CASSPNWATSTDTQYF.

This clonotype has just a few counts. This chain connects TRBV5-1 to TRBJ2-2, with TRBD2 matching over 10 bases. The CDR3 covers 17 residues. V trimming: 5 bases; J trimming: 0 bases; junction bases outside the gene matches: 7. Germline assignment: CDR1 SGHRS and CDR2 YFSETQ. The CDR3 sequence: CASSTGGLASNTGELFF. In nucleotides, the CDR3 is TGCGCCAGCAGTACGGGGGGACTAGCGTCGAACACCGGGGAGCTGTTTTTT.

The chain is built from TRBV5-1 and TRBJ2-7, with D possibly matching TRBD2 (6 bases). Deletions cut 4 bases from V and 2 bases from J, with 16 bases between. The CDR3 consists of 15 residues. CDR1 SGHRS and CDR2 YFSETQ come from the germline V gene. The CDR3 DNA sequence: TGCGCCAGCAGCCCAGAGGGTACTAGCCCCTACGAGCAGTACTTC. This sequence encodes CASSPEGTSPYEQYF.

The chain employs TRBV5-4 and TRBJ1-2; D remains unclear. The germline V gene has CDR1 SGHNT and CDR2 YYREEE (reference sequence). CDR3 size: 14 residues. Between the trimmed V and J ends, which lost 0 bases and 4 bases, there was a span of 10 bases. The CDR3 DNA reads as TGTGCCAGCAGCTTGGGTGGTTTGGTCTATGGCTACACCTTC. This codes for CASSLGGLVYGYTF. Filled out from reference TRBV5-4 and TRBJ1-2, the complete variable domain reads ETGVTQSPTHLIKTRGQQVTLRCSSQSGHNTVSWYQQALGQGPQFIFQYYREEENGRGNFPPRFSGLQFPNYSSELNVNALELDDSALYLCASSLGGLVYGYTFGSGTRLTVV.

The table lists this clonotype with many counts. The chain has TRBV29-1 and TRBJ1-1; 7 nucleotides align to TRBD1. The length of the CDR3 is 13 residues. Germline lookup yields CDR1 SQVTM and CDR2 ANQGSEA. The V gene end was trimmed by 5 bases and the J gene end by 7 bases; junction bases not matched to a gene: 10. The CDR3: CSVRSRDSREAFF. CDR3 DNA: TGCAGCGTTAGAAGCCGGGACAGTCGTGAAGCTTTCTTT.

The CDR3 DNA reads as TGCGCCAGCTCGAACCAAGAATACAGGACCCGTCTGGACAATGAGCAGTTCTTC. It is translated as CASSNQEYRTRLDNEQFF. The chain couples TRBV4-1 to TRBJ2-1, with D possibly matching TRBD1 (5 bases). Germline CDR1 MGHRA, CDR2 YSYEKL. This CDR3 region has 18 residues. The germline V and J ends were trimmed by 8 bases and 5 bases, with 28 bases remaining between them.

The chain links TRBV6-2 or TRBV6-3 to TRBJ2-3, with D perhaps TRBD1 (6 bases). Germline V gene data show CDR1 as MNHEY and CDR2 as SVGEGT. V was pared by 7 bases and J by 6 bases, with 14 bases between. The CDR3 spans 13 residues. CDR3 bases: TGTGCCAGCATTAAACAGGGTTCCGATACGCAGTATTTT. Protein sequence: CASIKQGSDTQYF.

The chain combines TRBV5-6 with TRBJ1-2; D is ambiguous. Trimming shortened V by 4 bases and J by 3 bases, and 13 bases separated the two germline ends. The CDR3 runs 14 residues. The germline V gene has CDR1 SGHDT and CDR2 YYEEEE. CDR3 coding DNA: TGTGCCAGCAGCCTCGTACGGAGTCACTATGGCTACACCTTC. Translating gives CASSLVRSHYGYTF. Using reference TRBV5-6 and TRBJ1-2 for the parts outside the CDR3, the full variable domain is DAGVTQSPTHLIKTRGQQVTLRCSPKSGHDTVSWYQQALGQGPQFIFQYYEEEERQRGNFPDRFSGHQFPNYSSELNVNALLLGDSALYLCASSLVRSHYGYTFGSGTRLTVV.

This clonotype was counted between two and nine times. The V gene is TRBV7-2, the J gene TRBJ2-5; D uncertain. Looked up from germline, CDR1 is SGHTA and CDR2 is FQGNSA. Trimming removed 4 bases from V and 5 bases from J, with 11 bases in between. The CDR3 spans 13 residues. The CDR3 loop reads CASSSTVLETQYF. The CDR3 region has the DNA TGTGCCAGCAGCTCGACGGTTTTGGAGACCCAGTACTTC.

The chain links TRBV7-9 to TRBJ1-3, with D perhaps TRBD1 (5 bases). The V end was cut by 2 bases, the J end by 0 bases, with 8 bases between. Per germline, CDR1 SEHNR and CDR2 FQNEAQ (reference sequence). There are 15 residues in the CDR3. CDR3 nucleotides: TGTGCCAGCAGCTTAAGGGACCCCTCTGGAAACACCATATATTTT. The encoded protein is CASSLRDPSGNTIYF.

The chain links TRBV6-5 to TRBJ1-6, with no clear D. This CDR3 is 13 amino acids long. Germline CDR1 is MNHEY and CDR2 is SVGAGI. V shed 0 bases and J shed 5 bases, with 2 bases lying between them. CDR3 sequence reads: CASSYSNNSPLHF. Here the CDR3 DNA reads TGTGCCAGCAGTTACTCGAATAATTCACCCCTCCACTTT.